Included here is one TCR beta chain sequence, with context. The antigen is not known. The CDR3 totals 14 residues. V lost 5 bases to trimming and J lost 0 bases, with 9 bases between them. Germline V CDR1 and CDR2: LNHDA, SQIVND (reference sequence). The source of the sample is a study of graft-versus-host responses after intestinal transplantation. Study-level background: Recipients obtained multivisceral, liver-intestinal, or isolated intestinal transplants. Every one of the recipients received anti-thymocyte globulin induction and afterwards took tacrolimus and steroids for around 3 years.

Profiling relied on immunoSEQ multiplex PCR, and the TCRdb table lists in-frame clones only, not all of them. The data hold approximately 99,000 clones, with 85% to 95% observed a single time. The study, taken as a whole, reports: Early HvG declines after transplant were associated with peak circulating GvH clone levels. In recipient marrow, GvH clones were found, and some appeared first in ileum or blood.

The source was unstimulated CD8+ T cells sorted from spleen or lymph node cells, collected before transplant. The V gene is TRBV19, the J gene TRBJ2-3; no firm D call. This clonotype was obtained from a human donor who was the organ donor for an intestinal transplant. CDR3 coding DNA: TGTGCCAGTAGTGAGTTAGTTAGCACAGATACGCAGTATTTT. It encodes CASSELVSTDTQYF.